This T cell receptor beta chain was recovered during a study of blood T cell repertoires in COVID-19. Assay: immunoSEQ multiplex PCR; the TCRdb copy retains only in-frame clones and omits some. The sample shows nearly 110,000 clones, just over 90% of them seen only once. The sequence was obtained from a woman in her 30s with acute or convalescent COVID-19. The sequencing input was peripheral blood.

The CDR3 DNA follows: TGTGCCAGCAGCTTACTGGGACAGGCACTCACCGGGGAGCTGTTTTTT. Encoded protein: CASSLLGQALTGELFF. The chain employs TRBV11-3 and TRBJ2-2, with 8 nucleotides matching TRBD1. The CDR3 is 16 residues long. J lost 4 bases, V lost 2 bases, and 6 bases had no gene match. Germline CDR1 reads SGHNT; CDR2 reads YENEEA.